Included here is one T cell receptor (beta chain) sequence, with context. Its antigen is unidentified. Amplification of TCR beta used genomic DNA extracted from peripheral blood. A mixed TRB-A/B primer pool amplified rearranged TRB by multiplex touch-down PCR. In TCRdb, the multiplex PCR reads were re-called with MiXCR into one record per CDR3 protein. The data show about 9,200 distinct CDR3 sequences, with around 40% seen just once and 9.9% held by the top ten. The CDR3 spans 14 residues. The V gene's germline CDR1 is MNHNY and CDR2 SVGAGI (reference sequence). Trimming shortened V by 3 bases and J by 4 bases, and 12 bases separated the two germline ends. The data are from a study of T cell repertoires in aging, cancer and after chemotherapy. At the level of the study: Healthy donor repertoires were recorded over several months to years and showed clear clonal overlap. Some 9.4 million TCR reads made up the full dataset.

Findings and limits, study-wide: Rebound thymic output was suggested by rising median generation probability during chemotherapy in each cancer cohort. In healthy donors, age-related TCR diversity loss mainly reflected lost richness.

V is TRBV6-6 and J is TRBJ1-1, with D maybe TRBD1 (5 bases). This sequence originates from a human donor in good health. Material for sequencing was blood. The CDR3, as DNA: TGTGCCAGCAGTTATCAGGGAGAGGGCACTGAAGCTTTCTTT. Translation gives CASSYQGEGTEAFF.